The 11 T cell receptor beta chains below come from one sample, sequenced in a study of T cells expressing NK-cell markers. TCRdb processed the 5' RACE reads again and assigns one entry to each CDR3 protein, with no DNA. The sample is made up of some 600,000 distinct CDR3 sequences, and the top ten hold 3% to 4.5% of it. Sequencing input: blood T cells: a sorted CD56 or NKG2C T cell subset, CD4+ or CD8+ T cells, or bulk PBMC T cells (not recorded which). The receptors derive from a man aged 18 to 30 in good health.

CDR3 in amino acids: CASSLWENIQYF. The chain joins TRBV12-3 or TRBV12-4 to TRBJ2-4. The CDR3 runs 12 residues.

The chain couples TRBV11-2 to TRBJ2-3; the D call of TRBD2 rests on TCRdb alone, since no DNA is present to check it. The germline CDR1 and CDR2 sequences are SGHAT and FQNNGV. CDR3 length equals 18 residues. The CDR3 reads CASSLSGRALSSTDTQYF.

V usage is TRBV3-1 and J usage is TRBJ2-7; TCRdb picks TRBD1, but there is no DNA to check that call. The CDR3 length is 15 residues. CDR1 and CDR2 from the germline V gene are LGHDT and YNNKEL (reference sequence). The CDR3 sequence is CASSEVPGQGWEQYF.

The genes are TRBV5-1 and TRBJ2-1; lacking DNA, the TRBD2 call made by TCRdb goes unchecked. The CDR3 covers 14 residues. The germline V gene encodes CDR1 SGHRS and CDR2 YFSETQ. The CDR3 sequence: CASSFSDFWNEQFF. Drawing the rest from reference TRBV5-1 and TRBJ2-1, the complete variable domain is KAGVTQTPRYLIKTRGQQVTLSCSPISGHRSVSWYQQTPGQGLQFLFEYFSETQRNKGNFPGRFSGRQFSNSRSEMNVSTLELGDSALYLCASSFSDFWNEQFFGPGTRLTVL.

This chain joins TRBV20-1 and TRBJ2-4; without DNA, the TCRdb call of TRBD1 cannot be checked. The CDR3 sequence is 15 residues long. Germline CDR1 is DFQATT and CDR2 is SNEGSKA (reference sequence). Here the CDR3 reads CSARPLGVAGDIQYF.

This chain links TRBV6-1 with TRBJ2-1; as DNA is missing, the TRBD2 call by TCRdb cannot be tested. The CDR3 extends over 16 amino acids. CDR1 is MNHNS, CDR2 SASEGT, per germline. This CDR3 is CASRRWLSGSYNEQFF.

The chain carries TRBV12-3 or TRBV12-4 and TRBJ2-7; TCRdb lists TRBD1, though no DNA is available to test this call. This CDR3 has 13 amino acids. The CDR3 protein is CASRDPRGYEQYF.

The CDR3 spells CASTYFGGGNSGNTIYF. The chain joins TRBV12-3 or TRBV12-4 to TRBJ1-3; TCRdb indicates TRBD1, and absent DNA this call remains unverified. This CDR3 comprises 17 residues.

The V gene is TRBV6-1, the J gene TRBJ2-2; with no DNA, the TCRdb D assignment of TRBD1 cannot be verified. Germline CDR1 is MNHNS and CDR2 is SASEGT. The CDR3 length is 15 residues. CDR3 amino acids: CASRGQPRYTGELFF.

This sequence joins TRBV7-8 and TRBJ2-7; TCRdb's D call, TRBD1, is unchecked because there is no DNA. From germline, CDR1 is SGHVS and CDR2 FQNEAQ. The CDR3 is 15 amino acids. This CDR3 is CASSTSRQGFVEQYF.

The chain recombines TRBV20-1 with TRBJ2-7; there is no DNA to check the TCRdb D call of TRBD2. This CDR3 is 14 amino acids long. Germline values: CDR1 DFQATT, CDR2 SNEGSKA (reference sequence). This chain's CDR3 is CSARDRRDDYEQYF.